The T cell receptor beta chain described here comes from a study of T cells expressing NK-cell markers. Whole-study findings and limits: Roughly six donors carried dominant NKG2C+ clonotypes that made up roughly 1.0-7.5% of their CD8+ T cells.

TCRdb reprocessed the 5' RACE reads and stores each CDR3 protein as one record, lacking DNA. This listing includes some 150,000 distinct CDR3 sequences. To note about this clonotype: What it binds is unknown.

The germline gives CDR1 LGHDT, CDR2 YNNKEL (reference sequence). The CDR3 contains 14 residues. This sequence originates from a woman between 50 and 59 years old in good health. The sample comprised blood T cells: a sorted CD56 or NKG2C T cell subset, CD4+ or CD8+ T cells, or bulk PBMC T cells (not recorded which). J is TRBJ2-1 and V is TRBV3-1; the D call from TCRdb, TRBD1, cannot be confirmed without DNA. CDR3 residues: CASSQDPGVDEQFF.